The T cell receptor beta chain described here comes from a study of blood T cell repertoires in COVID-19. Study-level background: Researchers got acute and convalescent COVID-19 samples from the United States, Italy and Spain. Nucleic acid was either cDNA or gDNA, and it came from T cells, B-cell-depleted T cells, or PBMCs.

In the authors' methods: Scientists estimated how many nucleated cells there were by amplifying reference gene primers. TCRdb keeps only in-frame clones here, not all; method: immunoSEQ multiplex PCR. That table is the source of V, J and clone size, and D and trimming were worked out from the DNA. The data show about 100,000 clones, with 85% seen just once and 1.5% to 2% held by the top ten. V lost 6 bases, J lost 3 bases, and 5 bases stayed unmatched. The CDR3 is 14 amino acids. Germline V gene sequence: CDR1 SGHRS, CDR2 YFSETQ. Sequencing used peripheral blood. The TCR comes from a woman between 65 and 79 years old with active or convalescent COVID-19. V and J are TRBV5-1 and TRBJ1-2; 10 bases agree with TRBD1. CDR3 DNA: TGCGCCAGCAAATCTGGACAGGGGGACTATGGCTACACCTTC. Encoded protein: CASKSGQGDYGYTF.